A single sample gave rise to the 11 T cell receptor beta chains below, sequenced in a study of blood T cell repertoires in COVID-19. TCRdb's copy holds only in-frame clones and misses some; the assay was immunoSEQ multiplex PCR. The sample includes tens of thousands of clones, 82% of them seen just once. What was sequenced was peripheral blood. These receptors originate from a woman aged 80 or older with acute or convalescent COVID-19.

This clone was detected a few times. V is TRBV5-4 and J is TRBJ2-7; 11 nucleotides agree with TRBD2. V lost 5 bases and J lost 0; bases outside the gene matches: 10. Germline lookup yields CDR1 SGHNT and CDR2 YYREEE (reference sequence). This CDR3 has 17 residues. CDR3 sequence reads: CASRPGLAGGFSYEQYF. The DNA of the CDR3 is TGTGCCAGCAGACCGGGGCTAGCGGGAGGTTTCTCCTACGAGCAGTACTTC.

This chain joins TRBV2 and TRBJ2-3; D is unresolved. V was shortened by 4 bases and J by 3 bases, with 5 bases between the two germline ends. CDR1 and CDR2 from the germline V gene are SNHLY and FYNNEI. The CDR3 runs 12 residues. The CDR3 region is CASSATTDTQYF. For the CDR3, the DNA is TGTGCCAGCAGTGCTACTACAGATACGCAGTATTTT.

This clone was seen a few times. The CDR3 DNA sequence: TGTGCCAGCAGCTTAGTCAGGGGCGTCCCTAACTATGGCTACACCTTC. It codes for CASSLVRGVPNYGYTF. The rearrangement joins TRBV7-8 to TRBJ1-2, with D possibly being TRBD1 (6 bases). V was clipped by 1 base and J by 0 bases, with 12 bases between them. Germline CDR1 is SGHVS and CDR2 is FQNEAQ. The CDR3 length is 16 residues. The full variable domain, in which reference TRBV7-8 and TRBJ1-2 provide the parts outside the CDR3, is GAGVSQSPRYKVAKRGQDVALRCDPISGHVSLFWYQQALGQGPEFLTYFQNEAQLDKSGLPSDRFFAERPEGSVSTLKIQRTQQEDSAVYLCASSLVRGVPNYGYTFGSGTRLTVV.

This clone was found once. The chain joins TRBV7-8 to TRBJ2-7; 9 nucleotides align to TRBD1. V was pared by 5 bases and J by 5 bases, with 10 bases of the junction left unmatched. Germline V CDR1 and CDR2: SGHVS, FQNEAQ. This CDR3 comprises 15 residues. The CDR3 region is CASSDPGQGSHEQYF. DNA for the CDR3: TGTGCCAGCAGCGACCCGGGACAGGGTTCCCACGAGCAGTACTTC.

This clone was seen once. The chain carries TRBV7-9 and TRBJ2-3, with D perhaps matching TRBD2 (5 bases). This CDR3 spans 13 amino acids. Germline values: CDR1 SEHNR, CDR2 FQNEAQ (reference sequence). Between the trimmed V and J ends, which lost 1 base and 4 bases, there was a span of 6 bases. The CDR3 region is CASSLGGSDTQYF. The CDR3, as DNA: TGTGCCAGCAGCTTAGGCGGGTCAGATACGCAGTATTTT.

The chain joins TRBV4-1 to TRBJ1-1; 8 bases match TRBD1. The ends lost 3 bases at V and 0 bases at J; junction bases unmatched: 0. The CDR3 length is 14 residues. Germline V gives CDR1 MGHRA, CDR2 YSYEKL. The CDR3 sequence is CASSQDRVNTEAFF. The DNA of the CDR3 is TGCGCCAGCAGCCAGGACAGGGTGAACACTGAAGCTTTCTTT.

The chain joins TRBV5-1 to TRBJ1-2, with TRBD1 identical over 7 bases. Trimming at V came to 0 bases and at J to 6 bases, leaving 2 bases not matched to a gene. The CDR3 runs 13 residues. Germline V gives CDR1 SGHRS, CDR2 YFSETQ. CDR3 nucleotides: TGCGCCAGCAGCTTGGAACAGGGGAATGGCTACACCTTC. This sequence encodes CASSLEQGNGYTF.

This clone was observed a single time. The CDR3 sequence: CASSADREETQYF. CDR3 coding DNA: TGTGCCAGCAGCGCTGACAGGGAAGAGACCCAGTACTTC. J is TRBJ2-5 and V is TRBV2; 7 bases line up with TRBD1. Germline V lookup: CDR1 SNHLY, CDR2 FYNNEI. The V gene end was trimmed by 6 bases and the J gene end by 3 bases; junction bases not matched to a gene: 4. This CDR3 comprises 13 residues.

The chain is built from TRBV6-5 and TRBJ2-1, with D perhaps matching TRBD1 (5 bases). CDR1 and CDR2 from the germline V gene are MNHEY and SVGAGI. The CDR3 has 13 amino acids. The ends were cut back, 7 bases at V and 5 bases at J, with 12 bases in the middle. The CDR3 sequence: CASMGQINNEQFF. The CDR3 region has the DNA TGTGCCAGCATGGGGCAGATTAACAATGAGCAGTTCTTC.

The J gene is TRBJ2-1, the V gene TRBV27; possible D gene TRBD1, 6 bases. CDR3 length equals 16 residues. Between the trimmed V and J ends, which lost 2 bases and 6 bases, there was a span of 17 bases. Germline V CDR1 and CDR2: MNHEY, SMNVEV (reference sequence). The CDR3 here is CASSLLNLEGGNEQFF. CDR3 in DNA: TGTGCCAGCAGTTTACTGAACTTGGAAGGGGGCAATGAGCAGTTCTTC.

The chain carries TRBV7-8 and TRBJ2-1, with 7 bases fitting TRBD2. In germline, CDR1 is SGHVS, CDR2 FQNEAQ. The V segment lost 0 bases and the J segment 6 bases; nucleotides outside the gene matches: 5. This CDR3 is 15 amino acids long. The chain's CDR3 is CASSLAGGPSNEQFF. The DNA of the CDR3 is TGTGCCAGCAGCTTAGCGGGAGGGCCGTCCAATGAGCAGTTCTTC. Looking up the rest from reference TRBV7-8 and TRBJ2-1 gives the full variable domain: GAGVSQSPRYKVAKRGQDVALRCDPISGHVSLFWYQQALGQGPEFLTYFQNEAQLDKSGLPSDRFFAERPEGSVSTLKIQRTQQEDSAVYLCASSLAGGPSNEQFFGPGTRLTVL.